This T cell receptor beta chain comes out of a study of T cell responses to AZD1222 COVID-19 vaccine. Repertoires were generated with immunoSEQ multiplex PCR, while TCRdb's copy carries only in-frame clones and drops some. Found here are about 140,000 clones, about 94% of them singletons; the top ten hold 4%. Study observations and caveats: Donors, mostly white British, included more females; clonal diversity was possibly underestimated.

As regards this clone: Its antigen is unknown.

Germline V CDR1 and CDR2: SGDLS, YYNGEE. V lost 0 bases to trimming and J lost 6 bases, with 9 bases between them. The CDR3 totals 13 residues. The sequences come from peripheral blood, collected 28 days after the second AZD1222 dose. The J gene is TRBJ1-1, the V gene TRBV9; no clear D. This sequence was found in an adult who received the AZD1222 COVID-19 vaccine. CDR3 region: CASSVEEGSEAFF. As DNA, the CDR3 is TGTGCCAGCAGCGTAGAGGAGGGATCTGAAGCTTTCTTT.